These 27 T cell receptor beta chains were all obtained from the same sample, sequenced in a study of identical twins. Using its own MiXCR run on the 5' RACE reads, TCRdb lists one record per CDR3 protein. This sample yields 470,000 or so distinct CDR3 sequences, of which 24% are seen a single time; roughly 2.8% belongs to the top ten. The same data also went into a second study, on T cells expressing NK-cell markers.

Material: CD4+ T cells sorted from blood. These receptors were taken from a woman under 30 in good health.

This clonotype showed up many times. The chain carries TRBV7-2 and TRBJ2-5; D gene ambiguous. V lost 4 bases and J lost 4, with 7 bases in between. This CDR3 region has 12 residues. Germline values: CDR1 SGHTA, CDR2 FQGNSA. The CDR3, as DNA: TGTGCCAGCAGCTCGTTAAGAGAGACCCAGTACTTC. Its protein product is CASSSLRETQYF.

The gene calls are TRBV12-3 or TRBV12-4 and TRBJ2-1; TRBD2 agrees at 14 bases. After removal of 7 bases from V and 7 bases from J, the junction contained 9 bases not matched to a gene. This CDR3 has 16 residues. In nucleotides, the CDR3 is TGTGCCAGCACCAGACTAGCGGGGGGGCGAAGGAATGAGCAGTTCTTC. Amino acid sequence: CASTRLAGGRRNEQFF.

This sequence joins TRBV2 and TRBJ2-7; D gene ambiguous. This CDR3 region has 15 residues. Trimming left V 1 base short and J 3 bases short, with 13 bases between. Looked up from germline, CDR1 is SNHLY and CDR2 is FYNNEI. The CDR3 loop reads CASSEGAGDYYEQYF. CDR3 bases: TGTGCCAGCAGTGAAGGTGCTGGCGATTACTACGAGCAGTACTTC.

The chain employs TRBV20-1 and TRBJ2-7; TRBD1 matches at 11 bases. V trimming: 6 bases; J trimming: 7 bases; junction bases outside the gene matches: 11. Germline values: CDR1 DFQATT, CDR2 SNEGSKA (reference sequence). CDR3 length: 14 residues. The CDR3 DNA reads TGCAGTGCCGAAGGAGGGACAGGGGGTATGGAGCAGTACTTC. Its protein product is CSAEGGTGGMEQYF.

The genes are TRBV4-1 and TRBJ2-7, with 14 bases that match TRBD2. CDR1 is MGHRA and CDR2 is YSYEKL in the germline V gene. This CDR3 comprises 19 residues. V lost 0 bases to trimming and J lost 4 bases; unmatched junction nucleotides: 11. CDR3 bases: TGCGCCAGCAGCCAAGATCTAGGGAGGACTAGCGGGAGGATTTACGAGCAGTACTTC. Translated, it gives CASSQDLGRTSGRIYEQYF.

This chain uses TRBV29-1 with TRBJ2-1; 9 bases are shared with TRBD1. The CDR3 runs 13 residues. Trimming took 5 bases from V and 8 from J; bases not matched to a gene: 7. Germline V gene data show CDR1 as SQVTM and CDR2 as ANQGSEA. The CDR3 loop is CSVRGQGAHEQFF. CDR3 bases: TGCAGCGTTCGGGGACAGGGAGCCCATGAGCAGTTCTTC.

This clonotype has only a few counts. The chain has TRBV3-1 and TRBJ2-7, with D possibly TRBD2 on 5 matching bases. Trimming shortened V by 0 bases and J by 12 bases, and 12 bases separated the two germline ends. CDR1 is LGHDT, CDR2 YNNKEL, per germline (reference sequence). The CDR3 contains 12 residues. The CDR3 DNA sequence: TGTGCCAGCAGCCAAGAAAGAGGGTATCGGTACTTC. Its translation: CASSQERGYRYF.

V usage is TRBV5-1 and J usage is TRBJ1-5; weak D call: TRBD1 (6 bases). Germline V gene sequence: CDR1 SGHRS, CDR2 YFSETQ. The germline V and J ends were trimmed by 1 base and 1 base, with 9 bases remaining between them. This CDR3 contains 15 residues. The CDR3 region is CASSLTGTSNQPQHF. Written as DNA, the CDR3 is TGCGCCAGCAGCTTGACAGGGACAAGCAATCAGCCCCAGCATTTT.

The chain is built from TRBV15 and TRBJ2-3, with TRBD2 as a possible D gene (6 bases). This CDR3 region has 13 residues. V was pared by 0 bases and J by 11 bases, with 12 bases between. CDR1 is LNHNV and CDR2 is YYDKDF in the germline V gene (reference sequence). The CDR3 DNA reads TGTGCCACCAGCAGAGATCTGCTGGGAGGGCAGTATTTT. This translates into CATSRDLLGGQYF.

The rearrangement uses TRBV14 and TRBJ2-1; 7 bases agree with TRBD1. V gave up 3 bases and J gave up 1 base; unmatched junction bases: 6. Per the germline V gene, CDR1 is SGHDN and CDR2 is FVKESK. The CDR3 runs to 16 residues. The chain's CDR3 is CASSQHRGRSYNEQFF. The CDR3 bases are TGTGCCAGCAGCCAGCACAGGGGCAGATCCTACAATGAGCAGTTCTTC. The full variable domain, with the rest looked up from reference TRBV14 and TRBJ2-1, is EAGVTQFPSHSVIEKGQTVTLRCDPISGHDNLYWYRRVMGKEIKFLLHFVKESKQDESGMPNNRFLAERTGGTYSTLKVQPAELEDSGVYFCASSQHRGRSYNEQFFGPGTRLTVL.

A few counts support this clonotype. The chain joins TRBV5-6 to TRBJ2-5, with a tentative D call TRBD2 (6 bases). CDR3 length: 13 amino acids. Trimming removed 6 bases at V and 3 bases at J, with 12 bases between. CDR1 and CDR2 from the germline V gene are SGHDT and YYEEEE. CDR3 amino acids: CASTLRGEETQYF. In DNA form, the CDR3 reads TGTGCCAGCACCTTACGCGGGGAAGAGACCCAGTACTTC.

The chain uses TRBV5-1 and TRBJ2-1, with 10 bases fitting TRBD2. Trimming cost V 4 bases and J 9 bases; bases outside gene matches: 10. Per the germline V gene, CDR1 is SGHRS and CDR2 is YFSETQ. CDR3 length: 15 amino acids. The CDR3 DNA is TGCGCCAGCAGCCCGAGCGGGGGGGCCAGGGTTGAGCAGTTCTTC. It codes for CASSPSGGARVEQFF.

This chain joins TRBV7-9 and TRBJ1-2; perhaps TRBD1 as D (6 bases). CDR1 and CDR2 from the germline V gene are SEHNR and FQNEAQ (reference sequence). V lost 5 bases and J lost 4, with 11 bases in between. This CDR3 has 13 amino acids. The CDR3 is CASSEGVIYGYTF. The CDR3 bases are TGTGCCAGCAGCGAGGGGGTTATCTATGGCTACACCTTC.

The chain combines TRBV18 with TRBJ2-7; D unclear. V was trimmed by 2 bases and J by 3 bases, leaving 20 bases between them. The length of the CDR3 is 17 residues. Germline V CDR1 and CDR2: KGHSH, LQKENI. The CDR3 DNA follows: TGTGCCAGCTCACCATCCCCAGCGCAAGCTACCTTCTACGAGCAGTACTTC. Its translation: CASSPSPAQATFYEQYF.

The CDR3 here is CASRNRGPDTQYF. The CDR3 bases are TGTGCCAGCCGTAATAGGGGGCCGGATACGCAGTATTTT. V is TRBV12-3 or TRBV12-4 and J is TRBJ2-3; TRBD1 aligns across 7 bases. The CDR3 has 13 amino acids. V was pared by 8 bases and J by 6 bases, with 8 bases of the junction left unmatched.

The rearrangement uses TRBV2 and TRBJ2-2, with 11 bases lining up with TRBD2. The CDR3 contains 16 residues. Germline lookup yields CDR1 SNHLY and CDR2 FYNNEI. Germline trimming cut 6 bases from V and 3 bases from J; bases unmatched to any gene: 6. CDR3: CASSALAGGHTGELFF. CDR3 sequence (DNA): TGTGCCAGCAGCGCTCTAGCGGGGGGACACACCGGGGAGCTGTTTTTT.

The chain recombines TRBV7-2 with TRBJ2-1; D is possibly TRBD2 (6 bases). V gave up 3 bases and J gave up 8 bases, with 11 bases separating them. The germline V gene has CDR1 SGHTA and CDR2 FQGNSA. The CDR3 covers 13 residues. CDR3 in DNA: TGTGCCAGCAGCTTGAGGGGCGGGGATGAGCAGTTCTTC. Amino acid sequence: CASSLRGGDEQFF.

The V call is TRBV12-3 or TRBV12-4, the J call TRBJ2-2; 9 nucleotides match TRBD2. J was trimmed by 5 bases and V by 5 bases; bases with no gene match: 12. The CDR3 covers 17 residues. The CDR3 sequence is CASSLSGGGLRTGELFF. The CDR3 DNA sequence: TGTGCCAGCAGTCTTAGCGGGGGTGGGTTGAGGACCGGGGAGCTGTTTTTT.

There are a few counts of this clonotype. Written as DNA, the CDR3 is TGCAGCGTTCGGTGGATAGGGCGATACGAGCAGTACTTC. As protein: CSVRWIGRYEQYF. V is TRBV29-1 and J is TRBJ2-7; D remains ambiguous. V lost 5 bases and J 4 bases, leaving 15 bases between the germline ends. The germline V gene encodes CDR1 SQVTM and CDR2 ANQGSEA. The CDR3 runs 13 residues.

The chain recombines TRBV5-5 with TRBJ1-2; D is undetermined. Trimming left V 4 bases short and J 7 bases short, with 11 bases between. There are 12 residues in the CDR3. Germline-derived CDR1 and CDR2 are SGHKS and YYEKEE (reference sequence). The CDR3 reads CASSPDRGGYTF. The CDR3 region has the DNA TGTGCCAGCAGCCCTGACCGGGGTGGCTACACCTTC.

This clonotype was picked up a small number of times. The genes are TRBV10-3 and TRBJ1-1; tentatively, D is TRBD1 (5 bases). V shed 3 bases and J shed 1 base, with 15 bases lying between them. The CDR3 totals 16 residues. Germline values: CDR1 ENHRY, CDR2 SYGVKD. For the CDR3, the DNA is TGTGCCATCAGTGACCCGGGACGAGGCCGGAACACTGAAGCTTTCTTT. Translation gives CAISDPGRGRNTEAFF.

The rearrangement joins TRBV12-3 or TRBV12-4 to TRBJ1-5; the D gene is possibly TRBD1 (5 bases). The CDR3 extends over 15 amino acids. V was shortened by 5 bases and J by 5 bases, with 16 bases between the two germline ends. CDR3 coding DNA: TGTGCCAGCAGTGACCTCGGGAGGGGCTATCAGCCCCAGCATTTT. Translated: CASSDLGRGYQPQHF.

This clonotype has just a few counts. The V gene is TRBV5-5, the J gene TRBJ1-5; 8 bases line up with TRBD1. The germline gives CDR1 SGHKS, CDR2 YYEKEE (reference sequence). J gave up 5 bases and V 0 bases, and 1 base lay outside the gene matches. The CDR3 covers 14 residues. In DNA, the CDR3 is TGTGCCAGCAGCTTGGACAGGGGGGATCAGCCCCAGCATTTT. This translates into CASSLDRGDQPQHF.

The sample holds a few counts of this clonotype. The rearrangement links TRBV4-3 to TRBJ2-7; D uncertain. The CDR3 is 12 amino acids. V was pared by 9 bases and J by 2 bases, with 11 bases between. In germline, CDR1 is LGHNA, CDR2 YSLEER. CDR3 nucleotide sequence: TGCGCCAGGGGTAAGGGTGCCTACGAGCAGTACTTC. Amino acid sequence: CARGKGAYEQYF.

This chain connects TRBV29-1 to TRBJ2-1, with D possibly matching TRBD1 (7 bases). Germline values: CDR1 SQVTM, CDR2 ANQGSEA. V was pared by 5 bases and J by 3 bases, with 14 bases between. This CDR3 spans 14 amino acids. CDR3 amino acids: CSVPPRGVYNEQFF. The CDR3 coding sequence is TGCAGCGTTCCCCCCAGGGGGGTCTACAATGAGCAGTTCTTC.

This clonotype was observed a few times. This sequence joins TRBV7-2 and TRBJ2-1; D gene ambiguous. The CDR3 sequence is 13 residues long. Germline lookup yields CDR1 SGHTA and CDR2 FQGNSA. Trimming stripped 1 base from V and 10 bases from J, with 11 bases between. The CDR3: CASSLVRVQEQFF. The CDR3 DNA reads TGTGCCAGCAGCTTAGTTAGGGTTCAGGAGCAGTTCTTC.

This clonotype was detected ten times or more. The J gene is TRBJ2-5, the V gene TRBV5-6; 12 positions agree with TRBD1. The CDR3 length is 16 residues. Germline trimming cut 4 bases from V and 4 bases from J; bases unmatched to any gene: 8. Germline V gene lookup returns CDR1 SGHDT and CDR2 YYEEEE. The CDR3 sequence: CASSMKGQGAGETQYF. The CDR3 DNA sequence: TGTGCCAGCAGCATGAAGGGACAGGGGGCGGGAGAGACCCAGTACTTC.